The 32 T cell receptor beta chains in this list originate from one sample, sequenced in a study of cytomegalovirus exposure and HLA in healthy donors. PCR primers comprised 60 Vbeta and 13 Jbeta primers. TCRdb's table, derived via immunoSEQ multiplex PCR, lists solely in-frame clones and lacks some. The sample totals about 170,000 clones; its top ten clones hold approximately 0.8%. The material sequenced was PBMCs. The receptors here all came from a woman younger than 30 in good health and CMV-seropositive.

The rearrangement joins TRBV15 to TRBJ1-2; the match to TRBD1 covers 9 bases. V lost 3 bases to trimming and J lost 4 bases; unmatched junction nucleotides: 3. The length of the CDR3 is 14 residues. Germline lookup yields CDR1 LNHNV and CDR2 YYDKDF (reference sequence). CDR3 in amino acids: CATSRDRGAYGYTF. The CDR3 DNA reads TGTGCCACCAGCAGGGACAGGGGCGCCTATGGCTACACCTTC.

The chain is built from TRBV27 and TRBJ2-7; 8 bases match TRBD2. The CDR3 runs to 15 residues. The trim removed 2 bases at V and 2 bases at J, leaving 5 bases unmatched. Germline V gene sequence: CDR1 MNHEY, CDR2 SMNVEV (reference sequence). CDR3: CASSLRAGGPYEQYF. The CDR3 nucleotides read TGTGCCAGCAGTTTAAGGGCGGGAGGACCCTACGAGCAGTACTTC.

The rearrangement links TRBV5-1 to TRBJ2-1; D not resolved. V shed 6 bases and J shed 1 base, with 11 bases lying between them. The length of the CDR3 is 14 residues. Germline V gene lookup returns CDR1 SGHRS and CDR2 YFSETQ. CDR3 nucleotides: TGCGCCAGCAATTATGGCGGTTCCTACAATGAGCAGTTCTTC. Translating it yields CASNYGGSYNEQFF.

This chain links TRBV18 with TRBJ1-1, with D perhaps TRBD1 (6 bases). The V gene lost 0 bases and the J gene lost 0 bases, with 14 bases spanning the gap. There are 17 residues in the CDR3. Per germline, CDR1 KGHSH and CDR2 LQKENI. The CDR3 DNA follows: TGTGCCAGCTCACCACCGGGGGCGACGGGTGTGAACACTGAAGCTTTCTTT. Residues: CASSPPGATGVNTEAFF.

The V call is TRBV7-2, the J call TRBJ1-6; D unclear. Per the germline V gene, CDR1 is SGHTA and CDR2 is FQGNSA. V lost 1 base, J lost 11 bases, and 15 bases lay in between. This CDR3 spans 15 amino acids. CDR3 coding DNA: TGTGCCAGCAGCTTAGAAAACGGGTTTATGACACCCCTCCACTTT. This codes for CASSLENGFMTPLHF.

The chain employs TRBV7-9 and TRBJ2-2; the match to TRBD1 covers 12 bases. The V and J ends lost 4 bases and 2 bases, in that order; junction bases with no gene match: 8. The CDR3 has 18 amino acids. Germline CDR1 reads SEHNR; CDR2 reads FQNEAQ (reference sequence). The CDR3 loop reads CASSSRDRGHVNTGELFF. The CDR3 DNA follows: TGTGCCAGCAGCTCCCGGGACAGGGGGCATGTTAACACCGGGGAGCTGTTTTTT. Drawing the rest from reference TRBV7-9 and TRBJ2-2, the complete variable domain is DTGVSQNPRHKITKRGQNVTFRCDPISEHNRLYWYRQTLGQGPEFLTYFQNEAQLEKSRLLSDRFSAERPKGSFSTLEIQRTEQGDSAMYLCASSSRDRGHVNTGELFFGEGSRLTVL.

The chain recombines TRBV5-8 with TRBJ1-5, with TRBD1 matching over 9 bases. V lost 0 bases to trimming and J lost 3 bases; unmatched junction nucleotides: 4. The germline V gene encodes CDR1 SGHTS and CDR2 YDEGEE. CDR3 length: 16 amino acids. The CDR3, as DNA: TGTGCCAGCAGCTTGGGGGGGACAGGGCCCAATCAGCCCCAGCATTTT. It specifies CASSLGGTGPNQPQHF.

Of note for this clone: The CDR3 end shows no conserved phenylalanine or tryptophan, and so a read error is likely. For the CDR3, the DNA is TGTGCCTGGGAGTCGGGTCGGGTGAGCTCCTATAATTCACCCCTCCACCTT. Its translation is CAWESGRVSSYNSPLHL. The gene calls are TRBV30 and TRBJ1-6, with unresolved D. From germline, CDR1 is GTSNPN and CDR2 SVGIG (reference sequence). This CDR3 has 17 amino acids. V lost 5 bases to trimming and J lost 0 bases, with 17 bases between them.

The gene calls are TRBV4-1 and TRBJ2-1; 14 bases line up with TRBD2. The germline gives CDR1 MGHRA, CDR2 YSYEKL. V trimming: 0 bases; J trimming: 5 bases; junction bases outside the gene matches: 6. The CDR3 has 18 amino acids. CDR3 protein: CASSQDPTSGGAHNEQFF. CDR3 nucleotide sequence: TGCGCCAGCAGCCAAGACCCGACTAGCGGGGGGGCCCACAATGAGCAGTTCTTC.

The rearrangement links TRBV30 to TRBJ2-2, with 7 bases identical to TRBD1. The CDR3 consists of 17 residues. Trimming removed 0 bases from V and 3 bases from J; junction bases left unmatched: 10. Looked up from germline, CDR1 is GTSNPN and CDR2 is SVGIG (reference sequence). CDR3: CAWSVRHTTGYTGELFF. The CDR3 region has the DNA TGTGCCTGGAGTGTACGACACACGACAGGGTACACCGGGGAGCTGTTTTTT.

V is TRBV30 and J is TRBJ2-1; TRBD1 is a possible D gene (6 bases). V shed 0 bases and J shed 12 bases, with 12 bases lying between them. This CDR3 region has 12 residues. Germline CDR1 is GTSNPN and CDR2 is SVGIG (reference sequence). Here the CDR3 reads CAWSVQGFRQFF. The CDR3 bases are TGTGCCTGGAGTGTACAGGGATTCCGGCAGTTCTTC.

This chain connects TRBV5-1 to TRBJ2-2; D remains unclear. Trimming shortened V by 2 bases and J by 4 bases, and 9 bases separated the two germline ends. The CDR3 sequence is 14 residues long. CDR1 SGHRS and CDR2 YFSETQ come from the germline V gene. This chain's CDR3 is CASSFTVFTGELFF. CDR3 coding DNA: TGCGCCAGCAGCTTCACAGTCTTCACCGGGGAGCTGTTTTTT.

The V and J genes are TRBV18 and TRBJ1-2, with 7 bases identical to TRBD1. This CDR3 is built from 15 residues. The V gene end was trimmed by 2 bases and the J gene end by 7 bases; junction bases not matched to a gene: 10. Germline V gene sequence: CDR1 KGHSH, CDR2 LQKENI. The CDR3 region has the DNA TGTGCCAGCTCACCAGCGGCTAACAGGGGAGGTGGCTACACCTTC. This encodes CASSPAANRGGGYTF.

The chain couples TRBV18 to TRBJ1-5, with TRBD1 matching over 7 bases. The CDR3 runs 24 residues. V trimming: 3 bases; J trimming: 2 bases; junction bases outside the gene matches: 31. From germline, CDR1 is KGHSH and CDR2 LQKENI. The CDR3 DNA follows: TGTGCCAGCTCACCGCGTGCTCCGGGACAGACCTTGTTCTCTGGCTTCACTGGCAATCAGCCCCAGCATTTT. Its translation is CASSPRAPGQTLFSGFTGNQPQHF.

The gene calls are TRBV2 and TRBJ1-5; 7 bases fit TRBD1. J lost 2 bases, V lost 4 bases, and 2 bases had no gene match. The CDR3 is 14 residues long. Germline loops: CDR1 SNHLY, CDR2 FYNNEI. CDR3 amino acids: CASSGDRGNQPQHF. CDR3 bases: TGTGCCAGCAGTGGAGACAGGGGCAATCAGCCCCAGCATTTT.

The CDR3 DNA sequence: TGTGCCAGCAGCCAAGGGGGACAGGGACTTGGTGGCTACACCTTC. Translation: CASSQGGQGLGGYTF. The V gene is TRBV4-2, the J gene TRBJ1-2; 9 bases align to TRBD1. Trimming removed 1 base from V and 7 bases from J; junction bases left unmatched: 7. This CDR3 contains 15 residues. Germline V lookup: CDR1 LGHNA, CDR2 YNFKEQ.

The chain has TRBV6-5 and TRBJ1-6; D not certain. The V gene's germline CDR1 is MNHEY and CDR2 SVGAGI. With 6 bases removed from V and 9 bases from J, the gap between germline ends came to 15 bases. The length of the CDR3 is 14 residues. This chain's CDR3 is CASRPVSGSSPLHF. In DNA form, the CDR3 reads TGTGCCAGCAGACCCGTTAGCGGGAGTTCACCCCTCCACTTT.

V usage is TRBV20-1 and J usage is TRBJ1-2, with TRBD1 as a possible D gene (5 bases). The CDR3 is made up of 11 amino acids. The germline V and J ends were trimmed by 6 bases and 10 bases, with 15 bases remaining between them. The germline V gene encodes CDR1 DFQATT and CDR2 SNEGSKA (reference sequence). In DNA, the CDR3 is TGCAGTGCCAGACAGACGACAGACTACACCTTC. Amino acids: CSARQTTDYTF.

This chain uses TRBV27 with TRBJ2-1; 11 bases align to TRBD2. The V gene end was trimmed by 0 bases and the J gene end by 6 bases; junction bases not matched to a gene: 4. Germline lookup yields CDR1 MNHEY and CDR2 SMNVEV (reference sequence). The CDR3 runs to 16 residues. In DNA form, the CDR3 reads TGTGCCAGCAGTTTATCTTCTAGCGGGGGGCCCAATGAGCAGTTCTTC. Translated: CASSLSSSGGPNEQFF.

The chain uses TRBV10-3 and TRBJ1-2; D uncertain. CDR3 length: 13 residues. Germline-derived CDR1 and CDR2 are ENHRY and SYGVKD. Trimming removed 4 bases from V and 2 bases from J, with 8 bases in between. CDR3 nucleotide sequence: TGTGCCATCAGTGCCCCGGGGAACTATGGCTACACCTTC. This encodes CAISAPGNYGYTF.

This chain uses TRBV5-1 with TRBJ2-6; a possible D gene is TRBD2 (6 bases). Trimming pared 10 bases from V and 4 bases from J, leaving 15 bases between. From germline, CDR1 is SGHRS and CDR2 YFSETQ. The CDR3 is 14 amino acids. This CDR3 is CAAGPGDGANVLTF. CDR3 sequence (DNA): TGCGCCGCTGGGCCGGGGGACGGGGCCAACGTCCTGACTTTC.

This rearrangement joins TRBV30 to TRBJ1-6, with D perhaps matching TRBD1 (5 bases). Germline assignment: CDR1 GTSNPN and CDR2 SVGIG (reference sequence). With 0 bases removed from V and 6 bases from J, the gap between germline ends came to 18 bases. The CDR3 is 17 residues long. The CDR3 loop reads CAWSVVGRVSRNSPLHF. CDR3 DNA sequence: TGTGCCTGGAGTGTCGTAGGCAGGGTATCTCGTAATTCACCCCTCCACTTT.

With regard to this clone: Other DNA sequences in the sample encode the same CDR3. The genes are TRBV18 and TRBJ1-2; D unclear. CDR3 length: 13 amino acids. CDR1 and CDR2 (germline): KGHSH, LQKENI. V dropped 0 bases and J dropped 5 bases, with 7 bases sitting between them. The CDR3 loop reads CASSPPGGYGYTF. The CDR3 coding sequence is TGTGCCAGCTCACCACCCGGAGGTTATGGCTACACCTTC.

The chain employs TRBV5-1 and TRBJ2-5; tentatively, D is TRBD1 (6 bases). Germline loops: CDR1 SGHRS, CDR2 YFSETQ. Trimming removed 4 bases from V and 1 base from J, with 11 bases in between. The CDR3 contains 14 residues. CDR3 DNA: TGCGCCAGCAGCCCCGGACAGAGCCAAGAGACCCAGTACTTC. This sequence encodes CASSPGQSQETQYF.

This chain connects TRBV2 to TRBJ1-2; D might be TRBD1 (5 bases). The CDR3 covers 15 residues. Trimming pared 2 bases from V and 8 bases from J, leaving 18 bases between. CDR1 and CDR2 (germline): SNHLY, FYNNEI. DNA for the CDR3: TGTGCCAGCAGTGAAAGTACCCGGGGGGGTGGAGGCTACACCTTC. Residues: CASSESTRGGGGYTF.

V usage is TRBV10-3 and J usage is TRBJ2-6; D might be TRBD2 (6 bases). Trimming stripped 4 bases from V and 1 base from J, with 8 bases between. Looked up from germline, CDR1 is ENHRY and CDR2 is SYGVKD. The CDR3 length is 15 residues. The CDR3, as DNA: TGTGCCATCAGTGGGGGGACTTCTGGGGCCAACGTCCTGACTTTC. Protein sequence: CAISGGTSGANVLTF.

V gene TRBV6-6 combines with J gene TRBJ1-1, with 11 bases aligning to TRBD1. Germline CDR1 MNHNY, CDR2 SVGAGI (reference sequence). Unmatched junction bases numbered 8, after V lost 5 bases and J lost 6 bases. CDR3 size: 15 residues. The CDR3 coding sequence is TGTGCCAGCAGTCCTACAGGGACAGGGGGGCCTGAAGCTTTCTTT. It codes for CASSPTGTGGPEAFF.

J is TRBJ2-7 and V is TRBV18; 9 bases fit TRBD1. CDR3 length: 16 amino acids. Germline CDR1 KGHSH, CDR2 LQKENI. V trimming: 3 bases; J trimming: 0 bases; junction bases outside the gene matches: 6. This CDR3 reads CASSPRPGQGSYEQYF. In nucleotides, the CDR3 is TGTGCCAGCTCACCCCGACCGGGACAGGGCTCCTACGAGCAGTACTTC.

The chain combines TRBV19 with TRBJ2-5; the D gene is possibly TRBD2 (7 bases). The CDR3 runs to 14 residues. CDR1 LNHDA and CDR2 SQIVND come from the germline V gene (reference sequence). V lost 7 bases to trimming and J lost 5 bases, with 17 bases between them. Written as DNA, the CDR3 is TGTGCCAGTACCGCGGGGGCAGGGTGGGAGACCCAGTACTTC. It is translated as CASTAGAGWETQYF.

This chain connects TRBV4-3 to TRBJ1-6; a weak D match, TRBD1 (5 bases). Trimming pared 0 bases from V and 6 bases from J, leaving 9 bases between. Germline loops: CDR1 LGHNA, CDR2 YSLEER. The CDR3 is made up of 15 amino acids. DNA of the CDR3: TGCGCCAGCAGCCAAGATGAGACAGTTAATTCACCCCTCCACTTT. It encodes CASSQDETVNSPLHF.

This chain joins TRBV6-5 and TRBJ1-1, with TRBD1 matching 9 bases. Germline trimming cut 5 bases from V and 10 bases from J; bases unmatched to any gene: 8. This CDR3 contains 13 residues. Germline lookup yields CDR1 MNHEY and CDR2 SVGAGI. The CDR3 is CASSQTQGAGAFF. Here the CDR3 DNA reads TGTGCCAGCAGTCAGACACAGGGGGCCGGAGCTTTCTTT.

The chain joins TRBV4-3 to TRBJ2-3; 9 bases align to TRBD1. CDR3 size: 15 residues. The germline V gene encodes CDR1 LGHNA and CDR2 YSLEER. J was trimmed by 5 bases and V by 1 base; bases with no gene match: 4. Written as DNA, the CDR3 is TGCGCCAGCAGCCAAGGCAGACAGGGGGGAGATACGCAGTATTTT. Its protein product is CASSQGRQGGDTQYF.